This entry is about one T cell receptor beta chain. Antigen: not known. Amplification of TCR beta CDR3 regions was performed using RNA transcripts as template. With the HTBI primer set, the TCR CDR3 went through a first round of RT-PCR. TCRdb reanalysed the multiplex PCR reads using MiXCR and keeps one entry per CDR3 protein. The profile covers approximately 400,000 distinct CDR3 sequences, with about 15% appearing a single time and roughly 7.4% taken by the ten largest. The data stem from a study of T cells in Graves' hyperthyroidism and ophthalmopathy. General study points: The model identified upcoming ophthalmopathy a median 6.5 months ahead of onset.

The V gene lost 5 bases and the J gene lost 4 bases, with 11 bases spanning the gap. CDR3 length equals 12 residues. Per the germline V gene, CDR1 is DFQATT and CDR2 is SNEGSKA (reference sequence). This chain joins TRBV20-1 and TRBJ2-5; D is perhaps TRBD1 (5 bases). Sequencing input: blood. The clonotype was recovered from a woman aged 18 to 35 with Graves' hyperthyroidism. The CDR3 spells CSAVRETETQYF. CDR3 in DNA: TGCAGTGCTGTCAGGGAAACAGAGACCCAGTACTTC.